Listed here is a single T cell receptor (beta chain). At one end, the junction sequence differs from germline, possibly due to a read error. No cell sorting was done before RNA was extracted from the tissue. Donors were chemotherapy-naive, newly diagnosed lung cancer surgical patients in China, August–late 2014. This sample is drawn from a study of tumor and adjacent non-tumor tissue in lung cancer. Looking at the study overall: On average, productive TCRbeta reads reached roughly 4.2 million per sample.

CDR1 MNHNY and CDR2 SVGAGI come from the germline V gene (reference sequence). This CDR3 comprises 12 residues. A modified ARM-PCR protocol with three rounds of nested PCR amplified TCRbeta. One entry per CDR3 protein results from TCRdb running MiXCR on the multiplex PCR reads. This sample has roughly 70,000 distinct CDR3 sequences; around 73% occur once, and the top ten carry roughly 27%. Input material: lung tumor tissue. The sequence was collected from a man aged 55 to 70 with non-small cell lung cancer. The chain uses TRBV6-6 and TRBJ2-6; a weak D match, TRBD1 (5 bases). CDR3 protein: CASRSGANVLIF. In DNA, the CDR3 is TGTGCCAGCAGGTCTGGGGCCAACGTCCTGATATTC.